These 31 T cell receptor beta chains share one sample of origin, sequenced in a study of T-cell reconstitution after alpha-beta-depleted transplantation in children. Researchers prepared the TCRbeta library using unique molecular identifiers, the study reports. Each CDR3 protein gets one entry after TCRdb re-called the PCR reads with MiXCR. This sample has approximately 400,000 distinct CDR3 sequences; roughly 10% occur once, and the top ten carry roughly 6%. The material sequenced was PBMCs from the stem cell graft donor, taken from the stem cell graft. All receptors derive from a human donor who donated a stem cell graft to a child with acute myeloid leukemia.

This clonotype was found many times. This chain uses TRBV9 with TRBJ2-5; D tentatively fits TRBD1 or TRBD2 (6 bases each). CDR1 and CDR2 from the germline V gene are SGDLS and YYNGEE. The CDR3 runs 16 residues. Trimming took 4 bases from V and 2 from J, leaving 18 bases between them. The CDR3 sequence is CASSPNPGGLQETQYF. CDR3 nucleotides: TGTGCCAGCAGCCCAAACCCTGGGGGGCTACAAGAGACCCAGTACTTC.

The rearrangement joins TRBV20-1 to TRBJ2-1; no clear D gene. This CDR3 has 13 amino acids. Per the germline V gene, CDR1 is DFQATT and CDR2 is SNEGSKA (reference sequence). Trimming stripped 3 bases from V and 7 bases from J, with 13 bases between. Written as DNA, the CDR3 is TGCAGTGCTAGCTCTGCAGAAAAGAATGAGCAGTTCTTC. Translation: CSASSAEKNEQFF.

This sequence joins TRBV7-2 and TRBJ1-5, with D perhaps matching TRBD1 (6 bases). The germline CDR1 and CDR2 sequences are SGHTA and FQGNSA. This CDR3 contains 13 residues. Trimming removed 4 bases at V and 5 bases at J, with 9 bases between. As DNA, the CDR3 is TGTGCCAGCAGCTACAGGGTTCATCAGCCCCAGCATTTT. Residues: CASSYRVHQPQHF. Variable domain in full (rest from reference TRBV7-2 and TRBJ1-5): GAGVSQSPSNKVTEKGKDVELRCDPISGHTALYWYRQSLGQGLEFLIYFQGNSAPDKSGLPSDRFSAERTGGSVSTLTIQRTQQEDSAVYLCASSYRVHQPQHFGDGTRLSIL.

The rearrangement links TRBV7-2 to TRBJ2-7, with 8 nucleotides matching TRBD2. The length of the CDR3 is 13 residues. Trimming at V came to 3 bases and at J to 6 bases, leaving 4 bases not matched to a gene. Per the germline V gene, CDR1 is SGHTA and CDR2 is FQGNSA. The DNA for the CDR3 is TGTGCCAGCAGCTTGAGCGGGAGTGTCGAGCAGTACTTC. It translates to CASSLSGSVEQYF.

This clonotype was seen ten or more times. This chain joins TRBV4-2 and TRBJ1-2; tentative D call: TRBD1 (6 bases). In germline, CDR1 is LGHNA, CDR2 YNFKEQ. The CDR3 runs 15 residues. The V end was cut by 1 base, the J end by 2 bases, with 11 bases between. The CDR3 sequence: CASSQVSGVNYGYTF. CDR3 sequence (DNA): TGTGCCAGCAGCCAAGTGTCAGGGGTAAACTATGGCTACACCTTC.

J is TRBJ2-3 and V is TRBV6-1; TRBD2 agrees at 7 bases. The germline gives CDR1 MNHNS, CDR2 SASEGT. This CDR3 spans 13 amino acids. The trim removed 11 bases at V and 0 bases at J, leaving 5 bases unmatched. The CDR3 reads CAGGDWSTDTQYF. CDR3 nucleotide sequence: TGTGCCGGGGGGGACTGGAGCACAGATACGCAGTATTTT.

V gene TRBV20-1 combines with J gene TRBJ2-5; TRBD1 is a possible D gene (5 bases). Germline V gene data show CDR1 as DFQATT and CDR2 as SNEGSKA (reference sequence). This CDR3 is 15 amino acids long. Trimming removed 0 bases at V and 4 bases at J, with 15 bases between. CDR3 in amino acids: CSARDWGRVGETQYF. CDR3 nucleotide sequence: TGCAGTGCTAGAGATTGGGGCCGGGTGGGAGAGACCCAGTACTTC.

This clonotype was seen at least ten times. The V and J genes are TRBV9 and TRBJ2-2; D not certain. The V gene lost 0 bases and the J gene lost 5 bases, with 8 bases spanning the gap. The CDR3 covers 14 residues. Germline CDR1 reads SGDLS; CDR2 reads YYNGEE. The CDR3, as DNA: TGTGCCAGCAGCGTAGCTACAACAACCGGGGAGCTGTTTTTT. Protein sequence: CASSVATTTGELFF.

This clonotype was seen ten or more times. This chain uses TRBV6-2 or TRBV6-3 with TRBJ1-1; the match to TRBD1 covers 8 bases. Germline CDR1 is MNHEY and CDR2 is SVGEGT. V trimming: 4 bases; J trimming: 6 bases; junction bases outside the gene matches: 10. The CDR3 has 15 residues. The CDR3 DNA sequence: TGTGCCAGCAGTTGGGACAGGAGGGTTGTACCTGAAGCTTTCTTT. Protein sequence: CASSWDRRVVPEAFF.

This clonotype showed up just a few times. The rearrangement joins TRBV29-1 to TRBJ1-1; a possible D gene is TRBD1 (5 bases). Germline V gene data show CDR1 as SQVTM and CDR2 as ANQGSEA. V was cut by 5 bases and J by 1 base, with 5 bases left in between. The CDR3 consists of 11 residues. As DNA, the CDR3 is TGCAGCGTTACAGGGAACACTGAAGCTTTCTTT. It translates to CSVTGNTEAFF.

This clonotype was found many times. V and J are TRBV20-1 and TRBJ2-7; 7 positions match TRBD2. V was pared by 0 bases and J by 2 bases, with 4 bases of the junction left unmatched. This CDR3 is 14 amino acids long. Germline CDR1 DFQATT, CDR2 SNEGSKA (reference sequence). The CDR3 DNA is TGCAGTGCTAGAGATAAGCGGGGTCCCTACGAGCAGTACTTC. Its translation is CSARDKRGPYEQYF.

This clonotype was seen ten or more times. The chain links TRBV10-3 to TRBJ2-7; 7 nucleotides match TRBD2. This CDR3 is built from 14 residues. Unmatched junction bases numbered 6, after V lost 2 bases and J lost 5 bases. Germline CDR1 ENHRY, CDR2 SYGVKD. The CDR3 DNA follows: TGTGCCATCAGTGAGGGGCTAGCGGTGCACGAGCAGTACTTC. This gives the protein CAISEGLAVHEQYF.

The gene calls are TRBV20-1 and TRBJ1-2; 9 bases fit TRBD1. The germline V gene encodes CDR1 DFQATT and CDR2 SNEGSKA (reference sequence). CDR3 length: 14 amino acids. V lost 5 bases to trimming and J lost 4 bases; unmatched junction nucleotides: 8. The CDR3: CSAPGTGSIYGYTF. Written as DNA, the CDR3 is TGCAGTGCTCCCGGGACAGGGTCTATCTATGGCTACACCTTC.

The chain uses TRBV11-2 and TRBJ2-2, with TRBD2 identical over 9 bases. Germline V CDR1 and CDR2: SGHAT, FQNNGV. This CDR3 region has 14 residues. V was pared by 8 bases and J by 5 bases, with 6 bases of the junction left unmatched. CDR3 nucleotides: TGTGCCAGCGGACGTAGCGGGGGAACCGGGGAGCTGTTTTTT. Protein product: CASGRSGGTGELFF.

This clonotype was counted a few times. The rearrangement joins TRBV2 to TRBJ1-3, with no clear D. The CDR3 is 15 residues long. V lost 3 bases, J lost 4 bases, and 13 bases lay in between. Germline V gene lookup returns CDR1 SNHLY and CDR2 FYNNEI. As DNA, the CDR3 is TGTGCCAGCAGTGATCTAGGAAGTAAAGGAAACACCATATATTTT. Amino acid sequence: CASSDLGSKGNTIYF.

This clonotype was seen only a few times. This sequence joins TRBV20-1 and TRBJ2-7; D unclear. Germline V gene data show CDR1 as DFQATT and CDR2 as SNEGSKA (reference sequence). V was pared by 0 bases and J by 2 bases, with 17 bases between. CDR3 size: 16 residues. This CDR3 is CSARDMGPASTYEQYF. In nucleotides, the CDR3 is TGCAGTGCTAGAGATATGGGTCCAGCGAGCACCTACGAGCAGTACTTC.

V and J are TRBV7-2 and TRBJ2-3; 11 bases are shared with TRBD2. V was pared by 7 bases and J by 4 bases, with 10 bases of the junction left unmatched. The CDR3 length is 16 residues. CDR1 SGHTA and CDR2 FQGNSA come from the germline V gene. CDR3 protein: CASTLAGGSEADTQYF. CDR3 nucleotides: TGTGCCAGCACCCTAGCGGGAGGTTCAGAGGCAGATACGCAGTATTTT.

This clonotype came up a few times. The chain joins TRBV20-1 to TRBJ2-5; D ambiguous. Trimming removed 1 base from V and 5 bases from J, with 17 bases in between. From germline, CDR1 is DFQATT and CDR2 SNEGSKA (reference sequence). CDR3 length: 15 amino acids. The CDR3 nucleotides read TGCAGTGCTAGAGTACCCGTTAGGGTAGGGGAGACCCAGTACTTC. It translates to CSARVPVRVGETQYF.

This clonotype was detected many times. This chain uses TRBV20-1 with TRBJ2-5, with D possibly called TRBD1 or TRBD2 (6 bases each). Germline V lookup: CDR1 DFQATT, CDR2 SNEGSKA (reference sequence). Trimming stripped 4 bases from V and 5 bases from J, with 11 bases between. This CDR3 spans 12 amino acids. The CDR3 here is CSATGGRETQYF. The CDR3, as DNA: TGCAGTGCTACCGGGGGCCGGGAGACCCAGTACTTC.

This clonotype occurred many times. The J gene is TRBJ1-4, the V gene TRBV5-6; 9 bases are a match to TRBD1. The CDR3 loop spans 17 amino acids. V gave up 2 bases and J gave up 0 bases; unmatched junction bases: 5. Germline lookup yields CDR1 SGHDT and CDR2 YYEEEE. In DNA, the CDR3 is TGTGCCAGCAGCTTTAAGACAGGGGGAGCAACTAATGAAAAACTGTTTTTT. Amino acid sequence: CASSFKTGGATNEKLFF.

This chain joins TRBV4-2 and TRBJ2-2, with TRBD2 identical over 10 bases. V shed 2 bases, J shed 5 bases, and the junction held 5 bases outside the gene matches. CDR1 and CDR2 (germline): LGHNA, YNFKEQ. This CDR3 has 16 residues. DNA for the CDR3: TGTGCCAGCAGCCAAACGGCGACTAGCGGGACCGGGGAGCTGTTTTTT. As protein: CASSQTATSGTGELFF.

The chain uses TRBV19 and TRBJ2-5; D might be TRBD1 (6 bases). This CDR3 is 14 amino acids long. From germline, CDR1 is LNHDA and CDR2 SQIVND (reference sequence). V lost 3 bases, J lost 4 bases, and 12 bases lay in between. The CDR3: CASSIRGRGETQYF. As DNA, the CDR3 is TGTGCCAGTAGTATCAGGGGTAGAGGAGAGACCCAGTACTTC. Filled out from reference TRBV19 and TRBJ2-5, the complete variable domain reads DGGITQSPKYLFRKEGQNVTLSCEQNLNHDAMYWYRQDPGQGLRLIYYSQIVNDFQKGDIAEGYSVSREKKESFPLTVTSAQKNPTAFYLCASSIRGRGETQYFGPGTRLLVL.

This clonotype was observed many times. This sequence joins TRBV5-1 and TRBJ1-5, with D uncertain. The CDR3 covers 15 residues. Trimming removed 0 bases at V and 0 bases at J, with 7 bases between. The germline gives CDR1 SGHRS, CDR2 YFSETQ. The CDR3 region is CASSLDGYSNQPQHF. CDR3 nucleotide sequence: TGCGCCAGCAGCTTGGACGGTTATAGCAATCAGCCCCAGCATTTT.

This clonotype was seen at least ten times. The CDR3 nucleotides are TGTGCCAGCAGTGACAAGGACACCGGGGAGCTGTTTTTT. This encodes CASSDKDTGELFF. V and J are TRBV6-4 and TRBJ2-2, with no clear D. The V end was cut by 2 bases, the J end by 3 bases, with 4 bases between. Germline V gene data show CDR1 as MRHNA and CDR2 as SNTAGT. The CDR3 has 13 amino acids.

The CDR3 spells CSATQGNLEKLFF. DNA of the CDR3: TGCAGTGCTACCCAGGGTAATCTTGAAAAACTGTTTTTT. The V call is TRBV20-1, the J call TRBJ1-4, with D maybe TRBD1 (5 bases). Trimming took 4 bases from V and 7 from J, leaving 13 bases between them. The CDR3 has 13 amino acids. CDR1 is DFQATT, CDR2 SNEGSKA, per germline (reference sequence).

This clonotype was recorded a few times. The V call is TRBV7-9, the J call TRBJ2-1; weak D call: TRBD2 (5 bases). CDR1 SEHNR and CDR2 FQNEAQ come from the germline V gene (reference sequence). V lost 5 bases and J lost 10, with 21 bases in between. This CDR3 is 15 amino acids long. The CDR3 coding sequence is TGTGCCAGCAGCCACCCCTTCGAGGGCCTTAGGGAGCAGTTCTTC. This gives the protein CASSHPFEGLREQFF.

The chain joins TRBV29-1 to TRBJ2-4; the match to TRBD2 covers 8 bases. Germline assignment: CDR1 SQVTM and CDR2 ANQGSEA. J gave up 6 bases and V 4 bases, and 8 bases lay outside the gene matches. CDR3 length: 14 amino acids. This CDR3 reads CSVGRAGGGNIQYF. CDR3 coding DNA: TGCAGCGTTGGCAGGGCGGGGGGAGGAAACATTCAGTACTTC.

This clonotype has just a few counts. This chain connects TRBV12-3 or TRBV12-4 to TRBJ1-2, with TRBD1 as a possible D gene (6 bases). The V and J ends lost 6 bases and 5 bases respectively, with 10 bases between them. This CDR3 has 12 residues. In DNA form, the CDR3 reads TGTGCCAGCAGGTCGACAGGATATGGCTACACCTTC. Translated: CASRSTGYGYTF.

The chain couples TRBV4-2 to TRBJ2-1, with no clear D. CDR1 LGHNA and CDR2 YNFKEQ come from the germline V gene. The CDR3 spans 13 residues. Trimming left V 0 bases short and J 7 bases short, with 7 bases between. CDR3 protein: CASSQEVPNEQFF. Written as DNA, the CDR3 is TGTGCCAGCAGCCAAGAAGTTCCTAATGAGCAGTTCTTC.

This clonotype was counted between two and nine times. The CDR3 is CASSAPLAGGTFNEQFF. The CDR3, as DNA: TGTGCCAGCAGCGCCCCCTTAGCGGGGGGGACGTTTAATGAGCAGTTCTTC. The rearrangement uses TRBV9 and TRBJ2-1; 11 positions agree with TRBD2. Germline assignment: CDR1 SGDLS and CDR2 YYNGEE. This CDR3 spans 17 amino acids. Losses at the gene ends were 3 bases for V and 7 bases for J; bases not matched to a gene: 12.

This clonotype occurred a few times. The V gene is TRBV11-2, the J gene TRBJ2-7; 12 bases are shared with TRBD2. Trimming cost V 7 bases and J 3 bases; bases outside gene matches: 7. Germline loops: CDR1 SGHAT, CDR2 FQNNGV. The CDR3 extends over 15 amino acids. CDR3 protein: CASNRLAGDRYEQYF. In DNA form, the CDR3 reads TGTGCCAGCAACAGACTAGCGGGAGACCGCTACGAGCAGTACTTC.